The present T cell receptor beta chain was sequenced within a study of regulatory T cells in long-lasting Graves disease. This clonotype was observed once. The antigen is unknown. With V trimmed by 0 bases and J by 5 bases, 8 bases remained unmatched. Germline-derived CDR1 and CDR2 are LNHNV and YYDKDF (reference sequence). The CDR3 loop spans 16 amino acids. The time point: newly diagnosed GD, antithyroid drugs for less than 3 months. Following extraction of RNA from PBMCs, that RNA was used to make the TCR library. With iRepertoire HTBI primers and Arm-PCR of CDR3 regions, TCR beta libraries were built. TCRdb re-analysed the multiplex PCR reads in MiXCR, keeping a single row per CDR3 protein. The table has 250,000 to 300,000 distinct CDR3 sequences, under 20% seen once. The study's findings and limits: Relative to newly diagnosed Graves' patients, persistent ones had lower TCR diversity. Newly diagnosed patients shared 1,000 or so public clonotypes; persistent patients shared about 2,700.

These data were also reused for a study on T cells in Graves' hyperthyroidism and ophthalmopathy. This second study notes: The study based diagnoses on clinical symptoms, serum thyroxine and TRAb, thyroid ultrasound and orbital computed tomography. Researchers ran a first-round RT-PCR on the TCR CDR3 using the HTBI primer set.

This clonotype was sampled from a woman aged 25 to 45 with Graves disease. The genes are TRBV15 and TRBJ2-7; 9 bases agree with TRBD1. The sequencing here drew on peripheral blood mononuclear cells (PBMCs), taken at new diagnosis, from a patient treated with antithyroid drugs. The chain's CDR3 is CATSREIGTGTDEQYF. DNA for the CDR3: TGTGCCACCAGCAGAGAGATCGGGACAGGGACCGACGAGCAGTACTTC.